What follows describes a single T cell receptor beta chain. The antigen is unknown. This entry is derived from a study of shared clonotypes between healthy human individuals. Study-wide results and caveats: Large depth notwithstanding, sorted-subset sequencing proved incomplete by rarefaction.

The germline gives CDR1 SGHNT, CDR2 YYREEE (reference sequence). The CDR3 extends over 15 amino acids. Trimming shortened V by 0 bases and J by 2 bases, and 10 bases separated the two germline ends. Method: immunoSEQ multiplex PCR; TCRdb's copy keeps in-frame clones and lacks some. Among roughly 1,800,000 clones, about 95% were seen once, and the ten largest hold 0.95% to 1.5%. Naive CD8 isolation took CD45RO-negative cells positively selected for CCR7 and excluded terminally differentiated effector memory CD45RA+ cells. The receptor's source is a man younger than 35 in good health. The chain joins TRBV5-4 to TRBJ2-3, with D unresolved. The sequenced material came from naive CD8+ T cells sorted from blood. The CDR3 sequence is CASSLGGSNTDTQYF. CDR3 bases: TGTGCCAGCAGCTTGGGTGGCTCGAACACAGATACGCAGTATTTT.